This T cell receptor beta chain was obtained from a study of regulatory T cells in long-lasting Graves disease. Study details: Persistent Graves' disease required over 5 years of antithyroid drugs and positive TSH receptor antibodies. Study-level results: Persistent cases of Graves' showed reduced TCR diversity relative to newly diagnosed patients. TRBV28, TRBJ1-2 and TRBJ2-5 were favored in persistent disease.

Time point here: persistent/refractory GD, antithyroid drugs over 5 years with positive TRAb. RNA from PBMCs was the source of the TCR library. CDR3 regions were amplified by Arm-PCR using iRepertoire HTBI primers to build TCR beta libraries. TCRdb re-analysed the multiplex PCR reads in MiXCR, keeping a single row per CDR3 protein. The table records about 460,000 distinct CDR3 sequences, around a fifth of them present only once. V was shortened by 1 base and J by 4 bases, with 13 bases between the two germline ends. The length of the CDR3 is 15 residues. Germline V gene lookup returns CDR1 LNHNV and CDR2 YYDKDF (reference sequence). Worth noting for this clonotype: Its target is unknown.

The sample here was peripheral blood mononuclear cells (PBMCs), taken when the disease was refractory, from a patient treated with antithyroid drugs. The chain links TRBV15 to TRBJ2-5, with D unresolved. The sequence was collected from a female donor with Graves disease. The CDR3 sequence is CATSRAHPNGETQYF. Written as DNA, the CDR3 is TGTGCCACCAGCAGAGCACATCCCAACGGAGAGACCCAGTACTTC.